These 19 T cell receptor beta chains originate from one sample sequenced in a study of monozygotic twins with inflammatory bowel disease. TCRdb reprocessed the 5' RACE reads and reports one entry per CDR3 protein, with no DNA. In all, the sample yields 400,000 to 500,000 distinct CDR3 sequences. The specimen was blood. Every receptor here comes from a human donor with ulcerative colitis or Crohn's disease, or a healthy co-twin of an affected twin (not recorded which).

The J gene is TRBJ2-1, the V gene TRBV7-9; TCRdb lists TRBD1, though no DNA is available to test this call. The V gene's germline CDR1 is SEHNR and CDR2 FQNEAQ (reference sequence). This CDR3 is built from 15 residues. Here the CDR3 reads CASSPPGGGYNEQFF.

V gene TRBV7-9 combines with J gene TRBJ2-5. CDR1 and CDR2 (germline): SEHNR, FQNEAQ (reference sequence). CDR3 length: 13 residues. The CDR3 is CASSIAGQETQYF.

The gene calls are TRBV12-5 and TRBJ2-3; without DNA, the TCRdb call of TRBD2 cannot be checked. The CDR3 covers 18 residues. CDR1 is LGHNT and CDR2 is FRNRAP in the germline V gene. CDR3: CASGSVEKAGERTDTQYF.

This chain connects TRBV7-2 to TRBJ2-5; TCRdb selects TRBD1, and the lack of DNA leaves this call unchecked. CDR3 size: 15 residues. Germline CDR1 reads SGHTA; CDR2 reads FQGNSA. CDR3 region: CASSSIRGQGGTQYF.

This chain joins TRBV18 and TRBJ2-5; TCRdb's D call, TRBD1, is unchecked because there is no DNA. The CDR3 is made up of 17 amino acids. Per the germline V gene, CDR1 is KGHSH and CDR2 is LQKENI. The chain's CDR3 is CASSPPWIGGHQETQYF.

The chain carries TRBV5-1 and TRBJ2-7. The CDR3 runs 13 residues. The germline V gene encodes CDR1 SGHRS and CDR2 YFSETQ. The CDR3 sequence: CASSGNQALEQYF.

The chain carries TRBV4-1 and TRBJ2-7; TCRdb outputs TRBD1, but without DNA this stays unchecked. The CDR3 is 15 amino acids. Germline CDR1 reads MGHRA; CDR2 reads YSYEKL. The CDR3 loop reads CASSQRDRGGYEQYF.

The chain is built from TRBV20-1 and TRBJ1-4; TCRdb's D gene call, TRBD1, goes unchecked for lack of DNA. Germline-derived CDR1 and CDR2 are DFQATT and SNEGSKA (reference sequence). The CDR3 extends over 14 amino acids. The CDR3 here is CSARDPTGNEKLFF.

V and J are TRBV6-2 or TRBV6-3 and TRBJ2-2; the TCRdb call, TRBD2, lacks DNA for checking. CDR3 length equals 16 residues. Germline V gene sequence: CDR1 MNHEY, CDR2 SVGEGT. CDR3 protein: CASSYSPSGRTGELFF.

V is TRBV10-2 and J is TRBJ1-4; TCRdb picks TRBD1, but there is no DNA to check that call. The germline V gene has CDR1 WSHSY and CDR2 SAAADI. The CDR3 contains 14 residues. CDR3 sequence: CASRAGTGDEKLFF.

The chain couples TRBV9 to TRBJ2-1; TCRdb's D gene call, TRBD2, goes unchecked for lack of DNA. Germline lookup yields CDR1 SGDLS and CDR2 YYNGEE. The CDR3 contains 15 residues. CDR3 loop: CASSVEVVAQAEQFF.

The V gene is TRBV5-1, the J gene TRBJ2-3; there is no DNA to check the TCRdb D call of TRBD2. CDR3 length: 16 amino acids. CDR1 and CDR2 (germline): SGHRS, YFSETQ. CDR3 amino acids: CASSLDGGGASDTQYF.

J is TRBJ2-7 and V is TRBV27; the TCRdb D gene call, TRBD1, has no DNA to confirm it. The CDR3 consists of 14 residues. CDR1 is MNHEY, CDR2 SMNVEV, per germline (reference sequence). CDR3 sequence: CASQGRTGSYEQYF.

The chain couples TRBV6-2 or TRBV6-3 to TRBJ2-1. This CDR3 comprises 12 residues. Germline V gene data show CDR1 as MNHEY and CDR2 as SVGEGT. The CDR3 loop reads CASSYPEIEQFF.

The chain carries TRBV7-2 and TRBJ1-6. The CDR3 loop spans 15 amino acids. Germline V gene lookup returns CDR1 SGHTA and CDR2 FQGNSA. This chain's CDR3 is CASSLEARTNSPLHF.

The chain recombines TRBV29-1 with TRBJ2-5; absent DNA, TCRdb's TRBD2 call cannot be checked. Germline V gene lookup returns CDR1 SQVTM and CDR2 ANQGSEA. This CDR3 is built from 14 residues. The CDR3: CSSRRGQTQETQYF. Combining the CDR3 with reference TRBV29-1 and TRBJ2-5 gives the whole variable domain SAVISQKPSRDICQRGTSLTIQCQVDSQVTMMFWYRQQPGQSLTLIATANQGSEATYESGFVIDKFPISRPNLTFSTLTVSNMSPEDSSIYLCSSRRGQTQETQYFGPGTRLLVL.

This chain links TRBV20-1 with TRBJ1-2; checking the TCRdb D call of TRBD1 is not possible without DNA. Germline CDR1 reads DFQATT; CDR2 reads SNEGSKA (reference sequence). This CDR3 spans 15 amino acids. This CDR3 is CSARDMGQILYGYTF.

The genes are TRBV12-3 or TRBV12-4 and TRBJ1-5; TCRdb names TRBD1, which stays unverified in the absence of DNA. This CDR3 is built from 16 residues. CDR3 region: CASSQGRDRGFQPQHF.

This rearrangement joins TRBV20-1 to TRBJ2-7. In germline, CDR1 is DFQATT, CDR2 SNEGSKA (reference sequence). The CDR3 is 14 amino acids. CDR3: CSASLAGVAYEQYF.